This T cell receptor (beta chain) comes out of a study of cytomegalovirus exposure and HLA in healthy donors. The PCR ran on 60 Vbeta and 13 Jbeta primers. Assay: immunoSEQ multiplex PCR; the TCRdb copy retains only in-frame clones and omits some. Seen here are about 160,000 clones, 75% to 80% observed once, and the top ten hold around 1%. Overall study findings and caveats: Three chains linked to CMV were shown in vitro to be specific for CMV antigens.

As concerns this clone: Its cognate antigen is unknown.

Sample: PBMCs. This receptor was taken from a woman in her forties or fifties in good health and CMV-seropositive.

Here the CDR3 reads CAIRARDGSGRNTEAFF. The CDR3 DNA is TGTGCCATCAGGGCCCGGGACGGTAGCGGGAGGAACACTGAAGCTTTCTTT. The V call is TRBV10-3, the J call TRBJ1-1, with D possibly TRBD1 on 5 matching bases. This CDR3 spans 17 amino acids. V gave up 6 bases and J gave up 1 base, with 21 bases separating them. Germline V CDR1 and CDR2: ENHRY, SYGVKD.